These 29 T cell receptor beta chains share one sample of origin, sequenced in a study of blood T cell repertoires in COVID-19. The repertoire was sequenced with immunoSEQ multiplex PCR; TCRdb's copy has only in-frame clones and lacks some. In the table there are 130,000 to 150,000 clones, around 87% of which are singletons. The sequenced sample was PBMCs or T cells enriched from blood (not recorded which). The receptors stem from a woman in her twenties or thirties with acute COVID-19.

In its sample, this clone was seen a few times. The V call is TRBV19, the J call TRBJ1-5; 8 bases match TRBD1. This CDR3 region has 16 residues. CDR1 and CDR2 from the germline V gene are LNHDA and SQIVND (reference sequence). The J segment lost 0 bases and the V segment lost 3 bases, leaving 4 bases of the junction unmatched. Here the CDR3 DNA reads TGTGCCAGTAGTATCGTCGGGACAGGTAGCAATCAGCCCCAGCATTTT. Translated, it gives CASSIVGTGSNQPQHF. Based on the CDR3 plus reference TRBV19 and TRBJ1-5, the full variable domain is DGGITQSPKYLFRKEGQNVTLSCEQNLNHDAMYWYRQDPGQGLRLIYYSQIVNDFQKGDIAEGYSVSREKKESFPLTVTSAQKNPTAFYLCASSIVGTGSNQPQHFGDGTRLSIL.

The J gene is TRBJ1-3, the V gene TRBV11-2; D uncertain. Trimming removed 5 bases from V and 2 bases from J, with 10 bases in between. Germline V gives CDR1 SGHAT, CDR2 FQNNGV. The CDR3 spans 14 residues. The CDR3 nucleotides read TGTGCCAGCAGCATTAACCAGGCTGGAAACACCATATATTTT. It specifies CASSINQAGNTIYF.

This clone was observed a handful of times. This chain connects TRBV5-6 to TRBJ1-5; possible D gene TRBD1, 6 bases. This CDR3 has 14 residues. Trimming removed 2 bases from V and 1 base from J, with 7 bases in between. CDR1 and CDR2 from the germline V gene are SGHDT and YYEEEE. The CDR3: CASSLTGSNQPQHF. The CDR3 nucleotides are TGTGCCAGCAGCTTAACAGGGAGCAATCAGCCCCAGCATTTT.

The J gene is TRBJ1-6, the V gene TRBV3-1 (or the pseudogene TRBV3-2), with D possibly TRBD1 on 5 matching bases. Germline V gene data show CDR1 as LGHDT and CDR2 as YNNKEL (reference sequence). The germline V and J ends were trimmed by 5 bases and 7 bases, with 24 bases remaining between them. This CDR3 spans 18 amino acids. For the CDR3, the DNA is TGTGCCAGCAGCTACGACGAGGGACTGGGGTTTGCGAATTCACCCCTCCACTTT. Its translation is CASSYDEGLGFANSPLHF.

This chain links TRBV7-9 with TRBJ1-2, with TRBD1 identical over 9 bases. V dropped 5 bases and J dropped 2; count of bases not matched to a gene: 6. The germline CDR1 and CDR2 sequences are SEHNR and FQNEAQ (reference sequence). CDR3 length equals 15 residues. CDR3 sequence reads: CASSRGDRDNYGYTF. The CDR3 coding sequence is TGTGCCAGCAGCAGGGGGGACAGGGACAACTATGGCTACACCTTC.

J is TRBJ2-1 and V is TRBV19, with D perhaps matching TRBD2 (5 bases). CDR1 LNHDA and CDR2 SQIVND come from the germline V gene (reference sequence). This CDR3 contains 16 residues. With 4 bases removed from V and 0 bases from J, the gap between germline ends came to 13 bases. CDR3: CASSTLIGSSYNEQFF. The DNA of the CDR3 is TGTGCCAGTAGTACCCTAATAGGGAGCTCCTACAATGAGCAGTTCTTC.

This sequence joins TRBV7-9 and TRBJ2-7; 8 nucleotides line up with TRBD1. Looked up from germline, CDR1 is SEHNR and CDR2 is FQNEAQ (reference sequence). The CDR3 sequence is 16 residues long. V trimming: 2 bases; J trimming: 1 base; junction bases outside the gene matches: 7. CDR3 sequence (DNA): TGTGCCAGCAGCTTACAGGGCAGGGGGCTGTCCTACGAGCAGTACTTC. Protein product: CASSLQGRGLSYEQYF. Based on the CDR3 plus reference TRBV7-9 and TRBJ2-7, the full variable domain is DTGVSQNPRHKITKRGQNVTFRCDPISEHNRLYWYRQTLGQGPEFLTYFQNEAQLEKSRLLSDRFSAERPKGSFSTLEIQRTEQGDSAMYLCASSLQGRGLSYEQYFGPGTRLTVT.

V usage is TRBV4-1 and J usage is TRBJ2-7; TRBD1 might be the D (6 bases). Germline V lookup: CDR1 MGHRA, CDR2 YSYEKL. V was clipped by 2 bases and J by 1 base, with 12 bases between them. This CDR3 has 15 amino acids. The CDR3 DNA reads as TGCGCCAGCAGCCAACAACAGGGTAGGTCCTACGAGCAGTACTTC. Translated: CASSQQQGRSYEQYF.

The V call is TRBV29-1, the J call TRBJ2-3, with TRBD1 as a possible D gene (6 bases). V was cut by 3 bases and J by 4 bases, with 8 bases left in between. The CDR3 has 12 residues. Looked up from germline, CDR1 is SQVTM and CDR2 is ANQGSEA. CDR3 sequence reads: CSVERGSDTQYF. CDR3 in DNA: TGCAGCGTTGAGAGGGGGTCAGATACGCAGTATTTT.

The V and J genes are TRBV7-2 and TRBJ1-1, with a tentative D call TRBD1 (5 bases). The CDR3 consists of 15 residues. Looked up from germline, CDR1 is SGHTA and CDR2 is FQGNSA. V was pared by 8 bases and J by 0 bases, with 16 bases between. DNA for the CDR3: TGTGCCAGCGGCCGCGGGGGGTTCATGAACACTGAAGCTTTCTTT. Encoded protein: CASGRGGFMNTEAFF.

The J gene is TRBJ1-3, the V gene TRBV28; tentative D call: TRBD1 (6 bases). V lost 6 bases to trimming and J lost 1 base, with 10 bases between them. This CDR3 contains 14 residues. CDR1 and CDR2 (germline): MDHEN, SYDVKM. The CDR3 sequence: CASSPTGSGNTIYF. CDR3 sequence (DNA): TGTGCCAGCAGCCCAACAGGGTCTGGAAACACCATATATTTT.

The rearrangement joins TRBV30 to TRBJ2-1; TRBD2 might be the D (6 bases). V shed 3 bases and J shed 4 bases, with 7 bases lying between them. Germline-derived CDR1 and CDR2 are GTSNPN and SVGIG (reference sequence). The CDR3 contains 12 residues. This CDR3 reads CAWRRGYNEQFF. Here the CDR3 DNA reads TGTGCCTGGAGGCGGGGTTACAATGAGCAGTTCTTC. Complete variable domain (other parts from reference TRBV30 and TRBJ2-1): SQTIHQWPATLVQPVGSPLSLECTVEGTSNPNLYWYRQAAGRGLQLLFYSVGIGQISSEVPQNLSASRPQDRQFILSSKKLLLSDSGFYLCAWRRGYNEQFFGPGTRLTVL.

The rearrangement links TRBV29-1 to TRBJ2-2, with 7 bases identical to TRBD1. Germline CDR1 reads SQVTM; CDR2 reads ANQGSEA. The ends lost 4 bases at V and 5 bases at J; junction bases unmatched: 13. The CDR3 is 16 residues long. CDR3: CSVAQDDRAETGELFF. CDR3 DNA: TGCAGCGTTGCACAGGATGACAGGGCCGAGACCGGGGAGCTGTTTTTT.

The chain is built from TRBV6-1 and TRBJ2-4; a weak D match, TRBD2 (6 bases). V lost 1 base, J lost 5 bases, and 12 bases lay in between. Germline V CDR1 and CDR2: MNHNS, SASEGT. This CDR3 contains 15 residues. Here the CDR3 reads CASSEGGARQNIQYF. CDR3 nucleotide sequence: TGTGCCAGCAGTGAAGGCGGGGCCAGGCAAAACATTCAGTACTTC.

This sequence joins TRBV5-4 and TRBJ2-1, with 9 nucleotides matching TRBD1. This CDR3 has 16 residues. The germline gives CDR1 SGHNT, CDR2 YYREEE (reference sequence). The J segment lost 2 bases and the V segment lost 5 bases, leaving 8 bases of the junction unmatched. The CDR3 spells CASRERQGGTYNEQFF. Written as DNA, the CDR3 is TGTGCCAGCAGGGAGAGACAGGGGGGGACCTACAATGAGCAGTTCTTC.

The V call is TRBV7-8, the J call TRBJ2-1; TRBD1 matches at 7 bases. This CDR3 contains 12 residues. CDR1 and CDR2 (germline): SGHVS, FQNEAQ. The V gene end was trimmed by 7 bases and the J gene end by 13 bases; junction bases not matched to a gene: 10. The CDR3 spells CASNEYGTEQFF. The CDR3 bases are TGTGCCAGCAACGAATACGGGACAGAACAGTTCTTC.

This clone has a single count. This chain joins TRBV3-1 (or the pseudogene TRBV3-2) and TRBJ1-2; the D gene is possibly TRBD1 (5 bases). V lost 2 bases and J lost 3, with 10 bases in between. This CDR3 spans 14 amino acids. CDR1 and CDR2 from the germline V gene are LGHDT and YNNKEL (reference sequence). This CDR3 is CASSQIDRDYGYTF. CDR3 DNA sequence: TGTGCCAGCAGCCAAATAGACAGAGACTATGGCTACACCTTC.

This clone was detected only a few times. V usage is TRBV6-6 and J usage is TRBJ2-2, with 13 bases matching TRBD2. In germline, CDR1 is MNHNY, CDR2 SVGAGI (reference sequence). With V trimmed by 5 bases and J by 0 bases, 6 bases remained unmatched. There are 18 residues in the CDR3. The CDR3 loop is CASSPQGTSGTNTGELFF. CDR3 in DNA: TGTGCCAGCAGTCCACAAGGGACTAGCGGGACGAACACCGGGGAGCTGTTTTTT.

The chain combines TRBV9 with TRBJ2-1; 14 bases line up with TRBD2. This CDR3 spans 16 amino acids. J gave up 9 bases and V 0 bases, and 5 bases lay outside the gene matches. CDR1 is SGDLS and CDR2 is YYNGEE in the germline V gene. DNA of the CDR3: TGTGCCAGCAGCGTAGCGGGACTAGCGGGAGTGGGTGAGCAGTTCTTC. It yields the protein CASSVAGLAGVGEQFF.

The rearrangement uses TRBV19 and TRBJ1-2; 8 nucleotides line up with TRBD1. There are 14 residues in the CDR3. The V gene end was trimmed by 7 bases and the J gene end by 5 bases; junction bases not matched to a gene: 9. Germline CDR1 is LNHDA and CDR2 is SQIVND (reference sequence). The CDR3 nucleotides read TGTGCCAGTAAAGGGACAGGCGACGAGTATGGCTACACCTTC. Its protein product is CASKGTGDEYGYTF.

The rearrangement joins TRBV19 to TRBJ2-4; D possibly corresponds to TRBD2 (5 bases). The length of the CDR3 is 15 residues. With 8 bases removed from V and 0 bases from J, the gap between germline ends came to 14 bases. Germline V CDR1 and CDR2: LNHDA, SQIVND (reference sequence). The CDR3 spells CASGTQRAAKNIQYF. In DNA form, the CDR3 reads TGTGCCAGTGGTACCCAGAGGGCAGCCAAAAACATTCAGTACTTC.

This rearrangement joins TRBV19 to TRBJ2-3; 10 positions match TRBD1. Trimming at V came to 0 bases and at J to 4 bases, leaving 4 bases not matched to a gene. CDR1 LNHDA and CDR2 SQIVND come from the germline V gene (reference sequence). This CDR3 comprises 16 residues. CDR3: CASSIEGTGAADTQYF. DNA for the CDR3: TGTGCCAGTAGTATAGAAGGGACAGGGGCGGCAGATACGCAGTATTTT.

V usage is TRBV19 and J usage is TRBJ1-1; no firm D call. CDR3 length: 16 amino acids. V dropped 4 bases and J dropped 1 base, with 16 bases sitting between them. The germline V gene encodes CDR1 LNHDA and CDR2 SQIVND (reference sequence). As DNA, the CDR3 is TGTGCCAGTAGTAGGCCGGGTACCCGGGGGAACACTGAAGCTTTCTTT. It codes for CASSRPGTRGNTEAFF.

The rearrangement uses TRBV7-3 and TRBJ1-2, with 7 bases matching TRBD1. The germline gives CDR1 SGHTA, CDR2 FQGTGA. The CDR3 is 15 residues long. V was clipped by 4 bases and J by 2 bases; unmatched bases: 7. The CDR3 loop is CASSSSHRGNYGYTF. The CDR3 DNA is TGTGCCAGCAGCTCGTCCCACAGGGGAAACTATGGCTACACCTTC.

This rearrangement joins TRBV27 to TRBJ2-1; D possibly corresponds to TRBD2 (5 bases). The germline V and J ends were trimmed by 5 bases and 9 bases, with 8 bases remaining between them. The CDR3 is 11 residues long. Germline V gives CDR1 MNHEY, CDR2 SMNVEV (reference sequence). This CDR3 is CASSPGLEQFF. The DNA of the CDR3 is TGTGCCAGCAGTCCCGGACTTGAGCAGTTCTTC.

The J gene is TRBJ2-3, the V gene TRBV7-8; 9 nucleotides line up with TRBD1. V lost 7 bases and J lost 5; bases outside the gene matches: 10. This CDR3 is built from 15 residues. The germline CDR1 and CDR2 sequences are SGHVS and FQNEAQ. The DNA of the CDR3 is TGTGCCAGCAACGTACCGGGACAGGGAGTAGATACGCAGTATTTT. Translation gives CASNVPGQGVDTQYF.

In DNA, the CDR3 is TGCGCCAGCAGCTTGGTGGGACAGGGTAGTTCAGGAGAGACCCAGTACTTC. Protein product: CASSLVGQGSSGETQYF. The V call is TRBV5-1, the J call TRBJ2-5; 9 bases align to TRBD1. From germline, CDR1 is SGHRS and CDR2 YFSETQ. The CDR3 length is 17 residues. The trim removed 0 bases at V and 4 bases at J, leaving 10 bases unmatched.

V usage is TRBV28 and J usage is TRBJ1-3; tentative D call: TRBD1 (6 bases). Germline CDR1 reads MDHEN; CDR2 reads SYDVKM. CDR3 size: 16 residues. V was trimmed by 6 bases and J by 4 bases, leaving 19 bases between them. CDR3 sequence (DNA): TGTGCCAGCAGCCCCACCGCCACAGGGTGGGGAAACACCATATATTTT. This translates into CASSPTATGWGNTIYF.

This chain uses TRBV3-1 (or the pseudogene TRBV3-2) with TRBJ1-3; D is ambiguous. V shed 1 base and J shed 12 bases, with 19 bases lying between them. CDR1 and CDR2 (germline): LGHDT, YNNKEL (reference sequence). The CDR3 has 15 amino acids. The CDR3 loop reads CASSQVNDGGLGIYF. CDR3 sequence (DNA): TGTGCCAGCAGCCAAGTTAATGATGGAGGATTGGGCATATATTTT.